The source of this T cell receptor beta chain is a study of T cells of healthy individuals. Using its own MiXCR run on the 5' RACE reads, TCRdb lists one record per CDR3 protein. In the table there are tens of thousands of distinct CDR3 sequences, roughly 14% of which are singletons. This clonotype was seen at least ten times. Germline loops: CDR1 SQVTM, CDR2 ANQGSEA. Trimming took 6 bases from V and 7 from J, leaving 22 bases between them. This CDR3 spans 14 amino acids. The clonotype was recovered from a human donor in good health. The chain is built from TRBV29-1 and TRBJ2-7, with D perhaps TRBD1 or TRBD2 (6 bases each). This CDR3 reads CSVEIGGLSGEQYF. The DNA of the CDR3 is TGCAGCGTGGAGATCGGGGGCCTCTCCGGGGAGCAGTACTTC.